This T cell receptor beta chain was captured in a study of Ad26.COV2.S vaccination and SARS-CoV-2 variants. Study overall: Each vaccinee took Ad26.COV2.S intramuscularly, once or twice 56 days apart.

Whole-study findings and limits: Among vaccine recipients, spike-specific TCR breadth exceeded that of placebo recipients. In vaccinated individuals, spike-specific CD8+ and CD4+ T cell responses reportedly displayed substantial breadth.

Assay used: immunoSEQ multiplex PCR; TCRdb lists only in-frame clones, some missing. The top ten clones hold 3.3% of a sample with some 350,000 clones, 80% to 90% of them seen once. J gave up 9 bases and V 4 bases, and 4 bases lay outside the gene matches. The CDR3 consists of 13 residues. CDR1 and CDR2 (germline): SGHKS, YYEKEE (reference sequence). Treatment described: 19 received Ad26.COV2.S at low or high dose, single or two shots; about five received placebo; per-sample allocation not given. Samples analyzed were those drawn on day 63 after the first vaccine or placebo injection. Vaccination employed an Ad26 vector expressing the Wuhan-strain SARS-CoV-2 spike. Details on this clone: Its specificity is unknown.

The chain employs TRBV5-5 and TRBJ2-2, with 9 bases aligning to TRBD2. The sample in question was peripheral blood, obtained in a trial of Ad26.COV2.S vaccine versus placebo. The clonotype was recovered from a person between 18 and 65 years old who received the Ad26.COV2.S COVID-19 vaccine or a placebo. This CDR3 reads CASSDGLARELFF. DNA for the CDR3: TGTGCCAGCAGCGACGGACTAGCGCGGGAGCTGTTTTTT.